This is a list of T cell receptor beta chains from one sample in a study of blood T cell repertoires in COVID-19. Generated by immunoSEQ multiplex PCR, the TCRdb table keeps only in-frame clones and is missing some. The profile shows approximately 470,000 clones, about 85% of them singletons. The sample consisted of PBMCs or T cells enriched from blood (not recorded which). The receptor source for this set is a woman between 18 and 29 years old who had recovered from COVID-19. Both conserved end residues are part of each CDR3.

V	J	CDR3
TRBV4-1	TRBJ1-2	CASSQPQGNYGYTF
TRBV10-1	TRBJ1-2	CASSEGINRALNF
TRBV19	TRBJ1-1	CASSIVGDTEAFF
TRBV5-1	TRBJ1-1	CASSLDTQGGTEAFF
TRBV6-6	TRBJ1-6	CASSSLSPLHF
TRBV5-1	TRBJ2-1	CASSLGAVWDEQFF
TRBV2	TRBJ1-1	CASSEEGYTEAFF
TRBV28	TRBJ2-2	CASTPHGGTDTGELFF
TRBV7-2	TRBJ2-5	CASSWTGGEETQYF
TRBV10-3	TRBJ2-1	CAIPEDNEQFF
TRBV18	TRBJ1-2	CASSPPTGDGYTF
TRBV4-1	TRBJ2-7	CASSHRGTGDYEQYF
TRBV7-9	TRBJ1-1	CASSPQRGPGSAADEAFF
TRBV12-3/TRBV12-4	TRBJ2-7	CASGGTPGLGQYF